The clone carrying this T cell receptor beta chain was detected many times. Amplification from RNA transcripts yielded the TCR beta CDR3 regions. Second-round multiplex PCR came after first-round RT-PCR with HTBI primers. From the multiplex PCR reads, TCRdb called clonotypes with MiXCR, one entry per CDR3 protein. This sample has some 1.1 million distinct CDR3 sequences, with about 40% found just once. The sample originates from a study of Graves' ophthalmopathy and Graves' hyperthyroidism. The CDR3 totals 15 residues. Trimming stripped 8 bases from V and 7 bases from J, with 24 bases between. In germline, CDR1 is LNHDA, CDR2 SQIVND (reference sequence).

This TCR came from an adult man with Graves' hyperthyroidism. The sequenced sample consisted of peripheral blood or thyroid tissue (not recorded which). The genes are TRBV19 and TRBJ2-7; D unresolved. The CDR3 loop reads CASADGSTPKREQYF. Here the CDR3 DNA reads TGTGCCAGTGCCGACGGCTCGACACCAAAGAGGGAGCAGTACTTC.